The entry below gives a single T cell receptor (beta chain) sequence along with its context. The data are from a study of shared clonotypes between healthy human individuals. For every subset, genomic DNA was evenly distributed across several immunoSEQ plates. With ten immunoSEQ deep assay plates, unsorted PBMC DNA underwent sequencing. TCRdb keeps only in-frame clones here, not all; method: immunoSEQ multiplex PCR. Among about 480,000 clones listed, approximately 85% were seen once. CDR1 is LNHDA and CDR2 is SQIVND in the germline V gene (reference sequence). This CDR3 is built from 15 residues. Trimming removed 8 bases from V and 7 bases from J; junction bases left unmatched: 15.

This sequence was found in a woman aged 40 to 50 in good health. Some clones in this sample may be carry-over from other donors' samples. J is TRBJ2-7 and V is TRBV19; 9 positions agree with TRBD1. Sequences were obtained from PBMCs. CDR3 in amino acids: CASSKPGQGSWEQYF. The CDR3 DNA reads as TGTGCCAGTTCGAAACCGGGACAGGGTTCTTGGGAGCAGTACTTC.